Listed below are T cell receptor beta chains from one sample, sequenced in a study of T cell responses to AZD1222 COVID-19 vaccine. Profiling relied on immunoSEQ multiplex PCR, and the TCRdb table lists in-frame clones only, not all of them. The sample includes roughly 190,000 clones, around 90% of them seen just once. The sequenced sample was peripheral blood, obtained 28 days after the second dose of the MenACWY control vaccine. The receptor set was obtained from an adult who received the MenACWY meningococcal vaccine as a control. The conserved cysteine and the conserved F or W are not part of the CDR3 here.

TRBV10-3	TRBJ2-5	AISESTQETQY
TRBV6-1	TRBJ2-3	ASSSAGVRDTQY
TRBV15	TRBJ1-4	ATSRDSGEKLF
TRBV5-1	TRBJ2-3	ASSFAQQTQY
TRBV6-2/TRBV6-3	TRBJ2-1	ASSSTSGGYNEQF
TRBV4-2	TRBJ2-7	ASSQTRDPKPKEQY
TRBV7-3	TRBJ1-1	ASSLAGTGGTGNTEAF
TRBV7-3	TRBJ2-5	ASSLGTGGETQY
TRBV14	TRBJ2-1	ASSQDVLAGYNEQF
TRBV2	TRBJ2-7	AGTRDSLREQY
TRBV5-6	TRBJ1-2	ASSRKTVNYGYT
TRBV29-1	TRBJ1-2	SARTGGSYGYT
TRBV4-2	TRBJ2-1	ASSPPGLSSYNEQF
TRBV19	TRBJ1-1	ASTEGGGSTEAF
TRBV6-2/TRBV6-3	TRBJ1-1	ASSYSAGGGTEAF
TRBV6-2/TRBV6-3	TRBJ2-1	ASSYISGKGEQF
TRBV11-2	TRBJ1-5	ASSPRGGGGQPQH
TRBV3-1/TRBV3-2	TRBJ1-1	ASSWTGVNTEAF
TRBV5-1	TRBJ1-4	ASSLVPGQGRGEKLF
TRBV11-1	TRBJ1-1	ASSLGGYHTEAF
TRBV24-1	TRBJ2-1	ATSDPLGGDSYNEQF
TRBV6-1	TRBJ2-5	ASSDGVAGGQETQY
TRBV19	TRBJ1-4	ASTSRTGTNEKLF
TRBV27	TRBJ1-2	ASSNIFRGARGYT
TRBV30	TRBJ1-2	AWIATVNNYGYT
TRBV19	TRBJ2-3	ASSLALRRVADTQY
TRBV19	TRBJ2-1	ASSGPTMGNEQF
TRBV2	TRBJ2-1	ASRDPGLADEQF
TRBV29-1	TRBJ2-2	SVVRGTGELF
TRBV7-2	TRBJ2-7	ASSLERSIYEQY
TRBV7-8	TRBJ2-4	ASSHYRTDSTNIQY
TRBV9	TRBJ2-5	ASSVRAGLAAQETQY
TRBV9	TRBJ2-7	ASSANLDGYEQY
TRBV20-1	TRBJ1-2	SARAVYGYT
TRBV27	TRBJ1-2	ASSLTDRDYGYT
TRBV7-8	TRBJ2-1	ASSLVYRDKNNEQF
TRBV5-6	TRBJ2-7	ASSFEGGLNEQY
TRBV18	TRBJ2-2	ASSPSPQGANTGELF
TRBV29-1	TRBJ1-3	SVVSGSSGNTIY
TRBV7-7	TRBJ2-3	ASSRGTGGADTQY
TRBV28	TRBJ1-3	ASSRTYSGNTIY
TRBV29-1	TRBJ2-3	SVEAIDSLSTQY
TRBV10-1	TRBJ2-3	ASSGGLTDTQY
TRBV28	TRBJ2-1	ATTIAGGYNEQF